This T cell receptor (beta chain) was captured by sequencing in a study of shared clonotypes between healthy human individuals. Study-wide findings and caveats: Rarefaction indicated that sorted-subset sequencing remained incomplete although depth was large. Generation probabilities were higher for clonotypes shared across all four sorted-subset donors than for unshared ones.

Deep-level settings were used for running the assay. How the authors handled the data: ImmunoSEQ output held junction-only sequences without quality scores, so filtering differed. Here immunoSEQ multiplex PCR was the method, and the copy in TCRdb shows in-frame clones only, minus some. The V and J calls and clone size are taken from that table; D and trimming were inferred from the DNA. The top ten clones hold about 10% of a sample with around 200,000 clones, approximately 62% of them seen once. The V end lost 4 bases, the J end lost 7 bases, and 14 bases lay between the germline ends. The CDR3 runs 14 residues. Germline-derived CDR1 and CDR2 are ENHRY and SYGVKD. The table lists this clone with many counts. Its antigen is unidentified.

The chain joins TRBV10-3 to TRBJ1-5, with D perhaps matching TRBD1 (5 bases). Material for sequencing was memory CD4+ T cells sorted from blood. As to subset: CD45RA-negative fraction. The clonotype comes from a young man in good health. The CDR3 DNA reads as TGTGCCATCAGTGGGGGTCTAGCAGGGCAGCCCCAGCATTTT. Translating it yields CAISGGLAGQPQHF.